These 7 T cell receptor beta chains were all obtained from the same sample, sequenced in a study of T cell repertoires in cytomegalovirus infection. TCRdb reprocessed the reads via MiXCR and lists one record per CDR3 protein. Counted here are 130,000 or so distinct CDR3 sequences, approximately 5.9% occurring once; the ten biggest clones make up more than 15%. The sequencing sample was made of PBMCs. These receptors were taken from a human donor in good health (CMV status not recorded). Some clones in this sample may be carry-over from other donors' samples.

Many counts were recorded for this clonotype. The chain uses TRBV25-1 and TRBJ1-4; D is uncertain. Germline CDR1 and CDR2: MGHDK and SYGVNS. The germline V and J ends were trimmed by 1 base and 8 bases, with 8 bases remaining between them. The CDR3 contains 13 residues. The CDR3 DNA is TGTGCCAGCAGTGAATTGGTAGGGGAAAAACTGTTTTTT. It translates to CASSELVGEKLFF.

Ten or more counts support this clonotype. The chain combines TRBV6-2 or TRBV6-3 with TRBJ2-6; possibly TRBD1 for D (6 bases). Deletions cut 2 bases from V and 0 bases from J, with 11 bases between. The CDR3 consists of 17 residues. CDR1 and CDR2 from the germline V gene are MNHEY and SVGEGT. In DNA form, the CDR3 reads TGTGCCAGCAGTTACGGGGGCCGACGCTCTGGGGCCAACGTCCTGACTTTC. Translated, it gives CASSYGGRRSGANVLTF.

The chain carries TRBV2 and TRBJ2-7; possible D gene TRBD1, 5 bases. Germline V gene sequence: CDR1 SNHLY, CDR2 FYNNEI. The CDR3 extends over 14 amino acids. Deletions cut 5 bases from V and 0 bases from J, with 11 bases between. Here the CDR3 reads CASSSGFSSYEQYF. The CDR3, as DNA: TGTGCCAGCAGTTCAGGGTTCAGCTCCTACGAGCAGTACTTC.

As DNA, the CDR3 is TGCGCCAGCAGCCAAGTCCAAGGATTAGATCAGCCCCAGCATTTT. It yields the protein CASSQVQGLDQPQHF. The chain combines TRBV4-3 with TRBJ1-5, with D hard to call. The CDR3 is 15 amino acids. The V gene lost 1 base and the J gene lost 5 bases, with 12 bases spanning the gap. The V gene's germline CDR1 is LGHNA and CDR2 YSLEER.

The sample holds many counts of this clonotype. The rearrangement uses TRBV27 and TRBJ1-1, with D possibly being TRBD1 (5 bases). This CDR3 region has 15 residues. V was clipped by 4 bases and J by 0 bases, with 12 bases between them. Germline V gene lookup returns CDR1 MNHEY and CDR2 SMNVEV (reference sequence). The CDR3 protein is CASSWVGGMNTEAFF. DNA for the CDR3: TGTGCCAGCAGTTGGGTGGGGGGGATGAACACTGAAGCTTTCTTT.

This clonotype was seen ten or more times. The chain carries TRBV11-2 and TRBJ2-6, with a weak D call TRBD1 (5 bases). Per germline, CDR1 SGHAT and CDR2 FQNNGV. The V and J ends lost 2 bases and 1 base respectively, with 9 bases between them. This CDR3 region has 16 residues. The CDR3 reads CASSLTGWSGANVLTF. For the CDR3, the DNA is TGTGCCAGCAGCTTAACAGGCTGGTCTGGGGCCAACGTCCTGACTTTC.

The rearrangement uses TRBV6-2 or TRBV6-3 and TRBJ2-4; the D gene is possibly TRBD1 (5 bases). Germline CDR1 is MNHEY and CDR2 is SVGEGT. The CDR3 is 15 residues long. V dropped 8 bases and J dropped 2 bases, with 16 bases sitting between them. The CDR3 loop reads CASQGILLPKNIQYF. CDR3 DNA sequence: TGTGCCAGCCAGGGTATTCTCTTACCCAAAAACATTCAGTACTTC.